One and the same sample provided the 13 T cell receptor beta chains below, sequenced in a study of OX40 agonist ivuxolimab in advanced cancers. Data came from immunoSEQ multiplex PCR; TCRdb stores just in-frame clones and leaves some out. The sample includes about 100,000 clones, 90% of them seen just once. The sample here was CD4+ or CD8+ T cells sorted from blood, taken in a trial of the OX40 agonist ivuxolimab. The receptor source for this set is an adult with an advanced solid tumor such as melanoma, head and neck, liver or kidney cancer.

This chain links TRBV5-5 with TRBJ2-2; TRBD1 matches at 9 bases. The CDR3 spans 19 residues. V lost 2 bases, J lost 0 bases, and 11 bases stayed unmatched. Germline CDR1 reads SGHKS; CDR2 reads YYEKEE (reference sequence). The CDR3 nucleotides are TGTGCCAGCAGCTTCTTACCGACCACAGGGGGCTCGAACACCGGGGAGCTGTTTTTT. This encodes CASSFLPTTGGSNTGELFF.

The chain combines TRBV6-5 with TRBJ2-6; D not resolved. The CDR3 sequence is 11 residues long. Trimming removed 7 bases from V and 4 bases from J, with 2 bases in between. CDR1 and CDR2 from the germline V gene are MNHEY and SVGAGI. The CDR3 sequence is CASNGANVLTF. The CDR3, as DNA: TGTGCCAGCAACGGGGCCAACGTCCTGACTTTC.

This CDR3 reads CATSRDREEETQYF. CDR3 nucleotides: TGTGCCACCAGCAGAGACAGGGAGGAAGAGACCCAGTACTTC. This chain uses TRBV15 with TRBJ2-5, with D possibly TRBD2 on 6 matching bases. Germline values: CDR1 LNHNV, CDR2 YYDKDF (reference sequence). The V gene lost 0 bases and the J gene lost 3 bases, with 8 bases spanning the gap. The CDR3 totals 14 residues. Full variable domain (remainder filled in from reference TRBV15 and TRBJ2-5): DAMVIQNPRYQVTQFGKPVTLSCSQTLNHNVMYWYQQKSSQAPKLLFHYYDKDFNNEADTPDNFQSRRPNTSFCFLDIRSPGLGDTAMYLCATSRDREEETQYFGPGTRLLVL.

The chain recombines TRBV5-6 with TRBJ1-3; 10 nucleotides line up with TRBD1. Trimming removed 4 bases from V and 1 base from J; junction bases left unmatched: 8. This CDR3 is built from 17 residues. The germline gives CDR1 SGHDT, CDR2 YYEEEE. For the CDR3, the DNA is TGTGCCAGCAGCCGTAGACAGGGGGCTCGTTCTGGAAACACCATATATTTT. Amino acids: CASSRRQGARSGNTIYF.

The V and J genes are TRBV5-1 and TRBJ2-5, with D maybe TRBD1 (5 bases). V lost 1 base to trimming and J lost 2 bases, with 9 bases between them. The CDR3 has 14 residues. Germline V gives CDR1 SGHRS, CDR2 YFSETQ. The CDR3 is CASSLTRVQETQYF. CDR3 bases: TGCGCCAGCAGCTTGACCAGGGTTCAAGAGACCCAGTACTTC.

V and J are TRBV5-6 and TRBJ1-1; the match to TRBD1 covers 7 bases. The V gene's germline CDR1 is SGHDT and CDR2 YYEEEE. V lost 1 base, J lost 5 bases, and 2 bases stayed unmatched. The CDR3 runs to 13 residues. The CDR3 DNA sequence: TGTGCCAGCAGCTTGACAGGGGAGACTGAAGCTTTCTTT. It is translated as CASSLTGETEAFF.

This clone was recorded a few times. This chain links TRBV5-5 with TRBJ2-1; TRBD1 agrees at 7 bases. V dropped 4 bases and J dropped 1; count of bases not matched to a gene: 5. The CDR3 loop spans 15 amino acids. The germline CDR1 and CDR2 sequences are SGHKS and YYEKEE (reference sequence). The CDR3 reads CASSQTGTSYNEQFF. Written as DNA, the CDR3 is TGTGCCAGCAGCCAGACAGGGACATCCTACAATGAGCAGTTCTTC. Combining the CDR3 with reference TRBV5-5 and TRBJ2-1 gives the whole variable domain DAGVTQSPTHLIKTRGQQVTLRCSPISGHKSVSWYQQVLGQGPQFIFQYYEKEERGRGNFPDRFSARQFPNYSSELNVNALLLGDSALYLCASSQTGTSYNEQFFGPGTRLTVL.

V gene TRBV7-9 combines with J gene TRBJ2-2; no definite D call. The ends were cut back, 8 bases at V and 6 bases at J, with 13 bases in the middle. The CDR3 runs to 13 residues. The germline V gene has CDR1 SEHNR and CDR2 FQNEAQ (reference sequence). CDR3 loop: CASALSYAGELFF. The DNA for the CDR3 is TGTGCCAGCGCTCTCTCCTATGCCGGGGAGCTGTTTTTT.

The genes are TRBV7-8 and TRBJ1-5; no definite D call. V gave up 3 bases and J gave up 5 bases, with 8 bases separating them. The CDR3 sequence is 13 residues long. From germline, CDR1 is SGHVS and CDR2 FQNEAQ. The CDR3 bases are TGTGCCAGCAGCTTGGGGAGGGATCAGCCCCAGCATTTT. Amino acids: CASSLGRDQPQHF.

This sequence joins TRBV4-3 and TRBJ2-5, with 11 bases aligning to TRBD2. Trimming at V came to 6 bases and at J to 1 base, leaving 10 bases not matched to a gene. CDR1 is LGHNA and CDR2 is YSLEER in the germline V gene. The CDR3 has 17 residues. In DNA form, the CDR3 reads TGCGCCAGCAGTCGACTAGCGGGAACACACAGCCAAGAGACCCAGTACTTC. Translation: CASSRLAGTHSQETQYF.

The CDR3 DNA follows: TGTGCCAGCAGCAGCGGAATTAGCACAGATACGCAGTATTTT. Its protein product is CASSSGISTDTQYF. This chain joins TRBV7-9 and TRBJ2-3; possible D gene TRBD2, 5 bases. Trimming shortened V by 5 bases and J by 0 bases, and 9 bases separated the two germline ends. Germline CDR1 is SEHNR and CDR2 is FQNEAQ (reference sequence). The CDR3 runs to 14 residues.

This clone appeared once. The chain recombines TRBV19 with TRBJ2-1, with D perhaps being TRBD1 or TRBD2 (5 bases each). V gave up 3 bases and J gave up 13 bases, with 16 bases separating them. The CDR3 has 13 residues. In germline, CDR1 is LNHDA, CDR2 SQIVND (reference sequence). CDR3 bases: TGTGCCAGTAGTATGGGGGTTTGGGAAAATCAGTTCTTC. Its translation: CASSMGVWENQFF.

This rearrangement joins TRBV7-2 to TRBJ1-6, with TRBD1 matching over 7 bases. Germline V CDR1 and CDR2: SGHTA, FQGNSA. The V segment lost 4 bases and the J segment 6 bases; nucleotides outside the gene matches: 6. The CDR3 contains 15 residues. DNA for the CDR3: TGTGCCAGCAGCTCCTCCGCAGGGGGTAATTCACCCCTCCACTTT. It codes for CASSSSAGGNSPLHF.